The 22 T cell receptor beta chains in this list originate from one sample, sequenced in a study of blood T cell repertoires in COVID-19. The repertoire was sequenced with immunoSEQ multiplex PCR; TCRdb's copy has only in-frame clones and lacks some. The sample lists 96,000 or so clones, about 90% occurring once. The sample comprised peripheral blood. The receptors originated from a human donor with COVID-19, enrolled during active disease. The donor label of this sample is uncertain.

The chain links TRBV12-3 or TRBV12-4 to TRBJ1-2; tentative D call: TRBD1 (6 bases). CDR3 length: 13 amino acids. V dropped 2 bases and J dropped 6 bases, with 10 bases sitting between them. The CDR3 here is CASSLRSGDGYTF. For the CDR3, the DNA is TGTGCCAGCAGTTTACGGTCAGGGGATGGCTACACCTTC.

The chain is built from TRBV5-6 and TRBJ1-2; 8 nucleotides line up with TRBD1. V gave up 2 bases and J gave up 6 bases; unmatched junction bases: 3. The CDR3 has 13 amino acids. CDR1 is SGHDT, CDR2 YYEEEE, per germline. The CDR3 DNA is TGTGCCAGCAGCTTAGGACAGGGAGATGGCTACACCTTC. Translated: CASSLGQGDGYTF.

The gene calls are TRBV20-1 and TRBJ2-7; D is uncertain. Germline V gene data show CDR1 as DFQATT and CDR2 as SNEGSKA (reference sequence). CDR3 length: 12 residues. V was trimmed by 3 bases and J by 2 bases, leaving 8 bases between them. The CDR3 nucleotides are TGCAGTGCTAGTCGCGAGCCCTACGAGCAGTACTTC. Protein sequence: CSASREPYEQYF.

The rearrangement links TRBV3-1 (or the pseudogene TRBV3-2) to TRBJ2-3; D uncertain. The V gene's germline CDR1 is LGHDT and CDR2 YNNKEL (reference sequence). This CDR3 has 13 residues. Trimming left V 2 bases short and J 9 bases short, with 12 bases between. The CDR3 sequence is CASSQPPGVTQYF. The CDR3 region has the DNA TGTGCCAGCAGCCAACCTCCCGGAGTGACGCAGTATTTT.

The CDR3 DNA follows: TGTGCCAGTAGTAGGACAGGGGGCGGCACAGATACGCAGTATTTT. It is translated as CASSRTGGGTDTQYF. This chain links TRBV19 with TRBJ2-3, with TRBD1 identical over 11 bases. The germline gives CDR1 LNHDA, CDR2 SQIVND (reference sequence). V lost 4 bases and J lost 1; bases outside the gene matches: 1. CDR3 size: 15 residues.

J is TRBJ2-7 and V is TRBV19, with D possibly TRBD1 on 5 matching bases. V was clipped by 5 bases and J by 2 bases, with 13 bases between them. Germline CDR1 LNHDA, CDR2 SQIVND (reference sequence). The CDR3 length is 14 residues. CDR3 region: CASSSRVKAYEQYF. The CDR3 DNA follows: TGTGCCAGTAGTTCCAGGGTGAAGGCCTACGAGCAGTACTTC.

This chain uses TRBV12-3 or TRBV12-4 with TRBJ1-3; D is possibly TRBD1 (5 bases). V was shortened by 6 bases and J by 10 bases, with 16 bases between the two germline ends. This CDR3 is built from 13 residues. The CDR3 bases are TGTGCCAGCAGCCCCCTCGGCGGGGGTACCATATATTTT. It yields the protein CASSPLGGGTIYF.

The J gene is TRBJ1-2, the V gene TRBV7-9, with D possibly being TRBD1 (6 bases). The germline V gene has CDR1 SEHNR and CDR2 FQNEAQ (reference sequence). Trimming took off 2 bases at V and 4 bases at J, with 14 bases between the two ends. The CDR3 is 15 amino acids. CDR3 in DNA: TGTGCCAGCAGCTTACGCCCAGGGGAAGGCTATGGCTACACCTTC. This gives the protein CASSLRPGEGYGYTF. Using reference TRBV7-9 and TRBJ1-2 for the parts outside the CDR3, the full variable domain is DTGVSQNPRHKITKRGQNVTFRCDPISEHNRLYWYRQTLGQGPEFLTYFQNEAQLEKSRLLSDRFSAERPKGSFSTLEIQRTEQGDSAMYLCASSLRPGEGYGYTFGSGTRLTVV.

The chain recombines TRBV2 with TRBJ2-2, with a tentative D call TRBD2 (6 bases). The CDR3 is 15 residues long. CDR1 and CDR2 (germline): SNHLY, FYNNEI. V shed 2 bases and J shed 3 bases, with 10 bases lying between them. Here the CDR3 reads CASSETGVDTGELFF. CDR3 coding DNA: TGTGCCAGCAGTGAAACGGGAGTCGACACCGGGGAGCTGTTTTTT.

CDR3 nucleotide sequence: TGTGCCAGTAACGATCGCGGGGACAGCTACAATGAGCAGTTCTTC. Translated: CASNDRGDSYNEQFF. The J gene is TRBJ2-1, the V gene TRBV19, with D perhaps matching TRBD1 (7 bases). This CDR3 is built from 15 residues. Germline CDR1 LNHDA, CDR2 SQIVND (reference sequence). Trimming shortened V by 7 bases and J by 3 bases, and 16 bases separated the two germline ends.

This chain uses TRBV9 with TRBJ2-7, with 12 bases aligning to TRBD1. The CDR3 extends over 16 amino acids. V gave up 4 bases and J gave up 5 bases; unmatched junction bases: 10. Per germline, CDR1 SGDLS and CDR2 YYNGEE. CDR3 nucleotide sequence: TGTGCCAGCAGCCTCCGGTCCGGGACAGGGGGCGACGAGCAGTACTTC. It translates to CASSLRSGTGGDEQYF.

This clone appeared a few times. The rearrangement links TRBV5-6 to TRBJ2-2; 7 nucleotides agree with TRBD2. The CDR3 contains 18 residues. The germline gives CDR1 SGHDT, CDR2 YYEEEE. V lost 3 bases, J lost 5 bases, and 16 bases stayed unmatched. Written as DNA, the CDR3 is TGTGCCAGCAGCTCTAAATTCCTCCGCGCGGGAGCGACCGGGGAGCTGTTTTTT. Protein sequence: CASSSKFLRAGATGELFF.

This chain uses TRBV6-5 with TRBJ2-7, with D perhaps matching TRBD1 (5 bases). Trimming shortened V by 4 bases and J by 5 bases, and 6 bases separated the two germline ends. Germline V CDR1 and CDR2: MNHEY, SVGAGI. CDR3 length equals 11 residues. The CDR3 protein is CASSSGNEQYF. The CDR3 nucleotides are TGTGCCAGCAGTTCAGGGAACGAGCAGTACTTC.

The V call is TRBV6-2 or TRBV6-3, the J call TRBJ1-2; the match to TRBD1 covers 9 bases. The germline V gene encodes CDR1 MNHEY and CDR2 SVGEGT. The CDR3 runs 14 residues. The ends lost 6 bases at V and 3 bases at J; junction bases unmatched: 5. Here the CDR3 reads CASSKDRGDYGYTF. The DNA of the CDR3 is TGTGCCAGCAGCAAGGACAGGGGAGACTATGGCTACACCTTC.

The V gene is TRBV28, the J gene TRBJ2-1, with D perhaps matching TRBD2 (5 bases). The ends were cut back, 3 bases at V and 10 bases at J, with 16 bases in the middle. The germline V gene has CDR1 MDHEN and CDR2 SYDVKM. This CDR3 is 14 amino acids long. This CDR3 is CASSLVSRGQEQFF. DNA for the CDR3: TGTGCCAGCAGTTTGGTTTCCCGCGGGCAAGAGCAGTTCTTC. The full variable domain, completed using reference TRBV28 and TRBJ2-1, is DVKVTQSSRYLVKRTGEKVFLECVQDMDHENMFWYRQDPGLGLRLIYFSYDVKMKEKGDIPEGYSVSREKKERFSLILESASTNQTSMYLCASSLVSRGQEQFFGPGTRLTVL.

The CDR3 bases are TGTGCCAGCAGTTTGGGAATCGGGACAAAAAGGAACACTGAAGCTTTCTTT. This encodes CASSLGIGTKRNTEAFF. This chain connects TRBV27 to TRBJ1-1; D may be TRBD1 (6 bases). Germline loops: CDR1 MNHEY, CDR2 SMNVEV (reference sequence). V lost 3 bases and J lost 1, with 18 bases in between. CDR3 size: 17 residues.

DNA of the CDR3: TGTGCCAGCTCACCAGAACGGACTAGCGGAGCCTACGAGCAGTACTTC. Amino acids: CASSPERTSGAYEQYF. The chain recombines TRBV18 with TRBJ2-7; 10 bases agree with TRBD2. There are 16 residues in the CDR3. The V gene's germline CDR1 is KGHSH and CDR2 LQKENI. V shed 2 bases, J shed 2 bases, and the junction held 6 bases outside the gene matches.

V and J are TRBV6-1 and TRBJ1-5; D not resolved. CDR1 is MNHNS, CDR2 SASEGT, per germline. The ends were cut back, 2 bases at V and 4 bases at J, with 12 bases in the middle. The CDR3 is 15 amino acids. The CDR3 region is CASSELAGWNQPQHF. DNA for the CDR3: TGTGCCAGCAGTGAACTGGCAGGTTGGAATCAGCCCCAGCATTTT.

V gene TRBV3-1 (or the pseudogene TRBV3-2) combines with J gene TRBJ2-7; 8 bases agree with TRBD2. The trim removed 0 bases at V and 9 bases at J, leaving 19 bases unmatched. This CDR3 comprises 18 residues. Germline V gives CDR1 LGHDT, CDR2 YNNKEL (reference sequence). DNA of the CDR3: TGTGCCAGCAGCCAAGAGGGTAGGAGGGGGACTAGGGGCTTTGGGCAGTACTTC. This encodes CASSQEGRRGTRGFGQYF.

The DNA for the CDR3 is TGTGCCAGCAGCCCGCAGGGGGATAATTCACCCCTCCACTTT. This gives the protein CASSPQGDNSPLHF. The V and J genes are TRBV3-1 (or the pseudogene TRBV3-2) and TRBJ1-6, with 7 nucleotides matching TRBD1. V shed 4 bases and J 5 bases; nucleotides not matched to a gene: 2. CDR3 size: 14 residues. The V gene's germline CDR1 is LGHDT and CDR2 YNNKEL (reference sequence).

This rearrangement joins TRBV10-3 to TRBJ1-6; no clear D gene. The CDR3 is 13 amino acids. Per the germline V gene, CDR1 is ENHRY and CDR2 is SYGVKD. V was shortened by 6 bases and J by 5 bases, with 8 bases between the two germline ends. The CDR3 nucleotides read TGTGCCATCAGGAGCGCCCATAATTCACCCCTCCACTTT. Translating it yields CAIRSAHNSPLHF.

The chain has TRBV4-2 and TRBJ1-2; D unresolved. Germline CDR1 reads LGHNA; CDR2 reads YNFKEQ. CDR3 length: 17 residues. V was cut by 0 bases and J by 7 bases, with 21 bases left in between. The DNA for the CDR3 is TGTGCCAGCAGCCAAGACTTCGAGGGAGGCGATCGTTTTGGCTACACCTTC. Translation gives CASSQDFEGGDRFGYTF.